This T cell receptor (beta chain) was captured in a study of control samples from healthy donors and cancer patients. Germline-derived CDR1 and CDR2 are SGHNT and YENEEA. The CDR3 has 15 residues. Trimming removed 5 bases from V and 1 base from J; junction bases left unmatched: 6. Here immunoSEQ multiplex PCR was the method, and the copy in TCRdb shows in-frame clones only, minus some. The sample carries 120,000 or so clones, around 90% recorded once. This receptor was taken from a man aged 35 to 55 in good health. The chain links TRBV11-3 to TRBJ1-2, with 8 bases matching TRBD1. The specimen sequenced was blood. For the CDR3, the DNA is TGTGCCAGCAGCCGAGGACAGGGATATAACTATGGCTACACCTTC. This translates into CASSRGQGYNYGYTF. The full variable domain, with the rest looked up from reference TRBV11-3 and TRBJ1-2, is EAGVVQSPRYKIIEKKQPVAFWCNPISGHNTLYWYLQNLGQGPELLIRYENEEAVDDSQLPKDRFSAERLKGVDSTLKIQPAELGDSAVYLCASSRGQGYNYGYTFGSGTRLTVV.